This TCR beta chain was documented in a study of shared clonotypes between healthy human individuals. About the research overall: CD4 naive cells filled three plates per donor, CD4 memory three, CD8 naive two and CD8 memory one. Overall study findings and caveats: A limitation of the genetic and exposure-history diversity represented arose from few donors. Expectations were that clonotype sharing among donors would be affected by sequencing depth.

TCRdb keeps only in-frame clones here, not all; method: immunoSEQ multiplex PCR. Here the sample spans roughly 700,000 clones, around two thirds being singletons. This clone occurred many times. Its antigen is not identified. V was clipped by 4 bases and J by 1 base, with 7 bases between them. The CDR3 runs to 13 residues. Germline assignment: CDR1 MNHNY and CDR2 SVGAGI (reference sequence). Recent vaccinations or acute infections were absent in the healthy HIV-negative adult donors. This TCR came from a woman aged 25 to 39 in good health. What was sequenced was memory CD4+ T cells sorted from blood. Subset noted: CD45RA-negative fraction. The chain combines TRBV6-6 with TRBJ1-1, with unresolved D. CDR3 protein: CASSFEANTEAFF. The CDR3 coding sequence is TGTGCCAGCAGTTTCGAGGCGAACACTGAAGCTTTCTTT.